Sequencing of this T cell receptor beta chain was carried out in a study of naive and memory T cell subsets. General study findings and limits: The RNA method is potentially sensitive to activation and differentiation changes.

An oligonucleotide containing a UMI was ligated to the 3' end of TCR cDNA. RNA was extracted from roughly 2.6 ml of whole blood of healthy adults. Reverse transcription used DNase-treated unsorted total RNA, aiming for about 1 to 1000 ng. To note about this clonotype: The antigen is undetermined.

The germline gives CDR1 LNHDA, CDR2 SQIVND (reference sequence). This CDR3 region has 14 residues. With V trimmed by 8 bases and J by 2 bases, 7 bases remained unmatched. Four PCR rounds used nested alpha and beta constant region primers plus the SP2 primer. TCRdb analysed the 5' RACE reads with MiXCR anew, one entry per CDR3 protein. Of 50,000 to 65,000 distinct CDR3 sequences listed, 7.6% are singletons. The chain uses TRBV19 and TRBJ2-3, with 7 bases fitting TRBD1. The sequence was collected from a female donor in good health. CDR3 bases: TGTGCCAGTCGATCGACAGGGAACACAGATACGCAGTATTTT. Translation gives CASRSTGNTDTQYF.